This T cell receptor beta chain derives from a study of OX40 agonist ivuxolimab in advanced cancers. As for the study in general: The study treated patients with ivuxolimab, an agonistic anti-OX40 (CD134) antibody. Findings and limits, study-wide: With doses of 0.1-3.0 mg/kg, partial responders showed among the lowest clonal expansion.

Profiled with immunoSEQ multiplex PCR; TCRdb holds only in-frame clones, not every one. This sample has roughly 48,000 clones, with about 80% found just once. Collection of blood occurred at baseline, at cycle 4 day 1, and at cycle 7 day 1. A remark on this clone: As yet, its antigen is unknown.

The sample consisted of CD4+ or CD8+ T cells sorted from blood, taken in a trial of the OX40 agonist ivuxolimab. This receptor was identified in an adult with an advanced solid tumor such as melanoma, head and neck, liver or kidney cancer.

The chain's CDR3 is CASSQDWDRDGYTF. In DNA, the CDR3 is TGCGCCAGCAGCCAAGACTGGGACAGAGACGGCTACACCTTC. This chain joins TRBV4-1 and TRBJ1-2; 7 bases align to TRBD1. The CDR3 has 14 amino acids. V was pared by 0 bases and J by 8 bases, with 6 bases of the junction left unmatched. CDR1 is MGHRA, CDR2 YSYEKL, per germline.